This T cell receptor (beta chain) is drawn from a study of beta chain features in type 1 diabetes. Study as a whole: The number of sorted cells examined across all samples was under 130,000,000.

Findings of the study overall: Relative to healthy donors, patients appeared to have naive, central memory and Treg TCRB repertoires that were more similar. Moderate but significant shortening of TCRB CDR3s was recorded in all four CD4+ subsets from Type 1 diabetes patients.

Trimming took off 2 bases at V and 0 bases at J, with 8 bases between the two ends. The CDR3 has 14 amino acids. CDR1 is MDHEN and CDR2 is SYDVKM in the germline V gene. With respect to this clone: Its antigen is as yet unknown.

Expressed TCRB transcripts were sequenced because the entire RNA isolate underwent reverse transcription. Assay: immunoSEQ multiplex PCR; the TCRdb copy retains only in-frame clones and omits some. Found here are about 360,000 clones, roughly 13% of them singletons; the top ten hold about 0.01%. This receptor was identified in a woman younger than 35 with type 1 diabetes. The J gene is TRBJ2-7, the V gene TRBV28; perhaps TRBD2 as D (5 bases). Material for sequencing was naive CD4+ T cells from blood. The chain's CDR3 is CASSLAGLSYEQYF. The CDR3 coding sequence is TGTGCCAGCAGTTTAGCGGGCCTCTCCTACGAGCAGTACTTC. Based on the CDR3 plus reference TRBV28 and TRBJ2-7, the full variable domain is DVKVTQSSRYLVKRTGEKVFLECVQDMDHENMFWYRQDPGLGLRLIYFSYDVKMKEKGDIPEGYSVSREKKERFSLILESASTNQTSMYLCASSLAGLSYEQYFGPGTRLTVT.